These 27 T cell receptor beta chains were all obtained from the same sample, sequenced in a study of regulatory T cells in long-lasting Graves disease. Investigators prepared the TCR beta libraries by applying iRepertoire HTBI primers and Arm-PCR of CDR3 regions. TCRdb itself ran the multiplex PCR reads through MiXCR, one entry per CDR3 protein. The table records under 500,000 distinct CDR3 sequences, around 20% of them present only once. Time point here: persistent/refractory GD, antithyroid drugs over 5 years with positive TRAb. Construction of the TCR library relied on RNA isolated from PBMCs. This sample comprised peripheral blood mononuclear cells (PBMCs), obtained when the disease was refractory, from a patient treated with antithyroid drugs. Source of these receptors: a female donor with Graves disease.

This clonotype was detected only a few times. The chain has TRBV7-8 and TRBJ2-1; D uncertain. Trimming shortened V by 0 bases and J by 10 bases, and 16 bases separated the two germline ends. The CDR3 has 15 residues. The germline CDR1 and CDR2 sequences are SGHVS and FQNEAQ. The CDR3 region has the DNA TGTGCCAGCAGCTTAGCGCGGTTGGACCACCGGGAGCAGTTCTTC. This codes for CASSLARLDHREQFF.

In its sample, this clonotype was seen a few times. This chain uses TRBV20-1 with TRBJ2-7; the match to TRBD2 covers 11 bases. Germline CDR1 is DFQATT and CDR2 is SNEGSKA (reference sequence). V gave up 0 bases and J gave up 2 bases; unmatched junction bases: 3. This CDR3 region has 15 residues. This CDR3 reads CSARDTGLAAYEQYF. DNA of the CDR3: TGCAGTGCTAGAGATACGGGACTAGCGGCCTACGAGCAGTACTTC.

This clonotype is a singleton in its sample. A read error may be the cause here, since a much bigger clone is one base away. The rearrangement links TRBV7-2 to TRBJ2-5; unclear D gene. CDR3 size: 15 residues. Germline CDR1 and CDR2: SGHTA and FQGNSA. Trimming took off 6 bases at V and 1 base at J, with 15 bases between the two ends. The CDR3 DNA reads TGTGCCAGCAGTCTCCACCTAAGGGTCCAAGAGACCCAGTACTTC. Translated, it gives CASSLHLRVQETQYF.

In this sample, this clonotype turned up many times. The chain employs TRBV28 and TRBJ2-4, with no clear D. Trimming cost V 6 bases and J 3 bases, with 18 bases left between them. Germline V gene lookup returns CDR1 MDHEN and CDR2 SYDVKM. The CDR3 covers 16 residues. The CDR3 here is CASSTLVGVSKNIQYF. The CDR3 DNA follows: TGTGCCAGCAGCACCTTGGTAGGAGTGAGCAAAAACATTCAGTACTTC.

The chain combines TRBV5-1 with TRBJ2-5, with 7 bases aligning to TRBD2. Germline lookup yields CDR1 SGHRS and CDR2 YFSETQ. The CDR3 extends over 15 amino acids. V dropped 0 bases and J dropped 4; count of bases not matched to a gene: 6. DNA of the CDR3: TGCGCCAGCAGCTTGGAAGGCGGGAGTGGAGAGACCCAGTACTTC. It is translated as CASSLEGGSGETQYF.

This chain uses TRBV30 with TRBJ1-2; TRBD1 matches 9 bases. Per germline, CDR1 GTSNPN and CDR2 SVGIG (reference sequence). The CDR3 extends over 11 amino acids. In DNA, the CDR3 is TGTGCAACCGGACAGGGGACTGGCTACACCTTC. Its translation: CATGQGTGYTF. The full variable domain, its missing parts supplied by reference TRBV30 and TRBJ1-2, is SQTIHQWPATLVQPVGSPLSLECTVEGTSNPNLYWYRQAAGRGLQLLFYSVGIGQISSEVPQNLSASRPQDRQFILSSKKLLLSDSGFYLCATGQGTGYTFGSGTRLTVV.

The sample holds many counts of this clonotype. V and J are TRBV7-2 and TRBJ2-5; perhaps TRBD2 as D (6 bases). There are 17 residues in the CDR3. Looked up from germline, CDR1 is SGHTA and CDR2 is FQGNSA. The V and J ends lost 4 bases and 5 bases respectively, with 23 bases between them. The chain's CDR3 is CASSSRVGTPSGETQYF. CDR3 nucleotide sequence: TGTGCCAGCAGCTCAAGAGTCGGGACTCCGTCGGGTGAGACCCAGTACTTC.

This clonotype has only one observation. The J gene is TRBJ2-2, the V gene TRBV15; D unclear. Germline values: CDR1 LNHNV, CDR2 YYDKDF (reference sequence). Deletions cut 3 bases from V and 5 bases from J, with 4 bases between. The CDR3 extends over 12 amino acids. The CDR3 reads CATSSRTGELFF. The CDR3 DNA reads as TGTGCCACCAGCAGCCGAACCGGGGAGCTGTTTTTT.

V and J are TRBV28 and TRBJ2-7, with 8 bases matching TRBD2. Germline CDR1 is MDHEN and CDR2 is SYDVKM. V was clipped by 3 bases and J by 4 bases; unmatched bases: 8. CDR3 length: 15 amino acids. The CDR3 region has the DNA TGTGCCAGCAGTTTTCTCGCGGGAGGAACATACGAGCAGTACTTC. Protein sequence: CASSFLAGGTYEQYF.

Ten or more counts support this clonotype. The gene calls are TRBV7-9 and TRBJ1-1; a possible D gene is TRBD1 (6 bases). This CDR3 comprises 15 residues. The V gene lost 5 bases and the J gene lost 4 bases, with 17 bases spanning the gap. Per germline, CDR1 SEHNR and CDR2 FQNEAQ (reference sequence). The CDR3 DNA is TGTGCCAGCAGCGAGGGGCGGAGGACAGTCACTGAAGCTTTCTTT. Its protein is CASSEGRRTVTEAFF.

This clonotype was counted ten times or more. This chain joins TRBV27 and TRBJ2-7; 7 nucleotides agree with TRBD1. This CDR3 contains 14 residues. Germline CDR1 is MNHEY and CDR2 is SMNVEV (reference sequence). V shed 5 bases and J 4 bases; nucleotides not matched to a gene: 8. DNA for the CDR3: TGTGCCAGCAGTAGGGGGCTGGACATTTACGAGCAGTACTTC. This encodes CASSRGLDIYEQYF.

J is TRBJ1-1 and V is TRBV7-2; D is ambiguous. The length of the CDR3 is 13 residues. The germline CDR1 and CDR2 sequences are SGHTA and FQGNSA. Trimming removed 6 bases from V and 6 bases from J, with 14 bases in between. The CDR3 nucleotides are TGTGCCAGCAGTTCCATAGGGAGTTCTGAAGCTTTCTTT. This codes for CASSSIGSSEAFF.

This clonotype was observed at least ten times. V is TRBV6-1 and J is TRBJ2-5, with a possible D match to TRBD1 (5 bases). The CDR3 is 13 amino acids. The ends were cut back, 5 bases at V and 2 bases at J, with 9 bases in the middle. Germline values: CDR1 MNHNS, CDR2 SASEGT. CDR3 in DNA: TGTGCCAGCAGTCACGACAGTCAAGAGACCCAGTACTTC. Its translation is CASSHDSQETQYF.

A remark on this clonotype: A much more abundant neighbour one base away suggests this may be a read error. The chain couples TRBV20-1 to TRBJ2-5; D tentatively fits TRBD1 or TRBD2 (7 bases each). The germline CDR1 and CDR2 sequences are DFQATT and SNEGSKA (reference sequence). The V gene lost 0 bases and the J gene lost 9 bases, with 17 bases spanning the gap. The CDR3 covers 14 residues. The CDR3 DNA is TGCAGTGCTAGAGATCCTCAGGGGGGGGAGGCCCAGTACTTC. Residues: CSARDPQGGEAQYF.

This clonotype occurred a few times. V usage is TRBV7-9 and J usage is TRBJ2-3, with D perhaps TRBD1 (5 bases). Per the germline V gene, CDR1 is SEHNR and CDR2 is FQNEAQ (reference sequence). V was pared by 4 bases and J by 3 bases, with 17 bases between. This CDR3 spans 16 amino acids. CDR3 in amino acids: CASSSYQGIGTDTQYF. CDR3 nucleotides: TGTGCCAGCAGCTCCTATCAGGGAATAGGGACAGATACGCAGTATTTT.

This clonotype was observed a few times. This chain links TRBV27 with TRBJ2-3; D is undetermined. Germline V gene sequence: CDR1 MNHEY, CDR2 SMNVEV (reference sequence). The CDR3 covers 16 residues. Trimming stripped 2 bases from V and 6 bases from J, with 18 bases between. The CDR3 reads CASSLGYGQESDTQYF. The CDR3 DNA reads as TGTGCCAGCAGTTTAGGCTATGGTCAGGAAAGTGATACGCAGTATTTT.

This clonotype was picked up many times. CDR3 nucleotide sequence: TGTGCCAGCAGCGAGGGACTAGCGGGAAGCCTGAGCTCCTACGAGCAGTACTTC. It codes for CASSEGLAGSLSSYEQYF. The J gene is TRBJ2-7, the V gene TRBV7-8; 13 bases match TRBD2. Unmatched junction bases numbered 10, after V lost 5 bases and J lost 0 bases. Looked up from germline, CDR1 is SGHVS and CDR2 is FQNEAQ. The CDR3 runs to 18 residues.

This clonotype was picked up a small number of times. The rearrangement joins TRBV10-3 to TRBJ2-1, with 13 nucleotides matching TRBD2. The CDR3 consists of 16 residues. CDR1 is ENHRY and CDR2 is SYGVKD in the germline V gene. The ends lost 5 bases at V and 6 bases at J; junction bases unmatched: 7. The CDR3 sequence is CAISWTSGRVGNEQFF. The DNA of the CDR3 is TGTGCCATCAGTTGGACTAGCGGGAGAGTAGGCAATGAGCAGTTCTTC.

The chain has TRBV13 and TRBJ2-2; the D gene is possibly TRBD1 (5 bases). CDR3 size: 13 residues. V dropped 6 bases and J dropped 2 bases, with 7 bases sitting between them. The germline gives CDR1 PRHDT, CDR2 FYEKMQ (reference sequence). Here the CDR3 reads CASRGDNTGELFF. As DNA, the CDR3 is TGTGCCAGCAGAGGGGATAACACCGGGGAGCTGTTTTTT.

This clonotype was seen many times. This chain uses TRBV30 with TRBJ1-1, with a tentative D call TRBD1 (5 bases). The V end lost 0 bases, the J end lost 10 bases, and 9 bases lay between the germline ends. The CDR3 extends over 11 amino acids. CDR1 is GTSNPN and CDR2 is SVGIG in the germline V gene (reference sequence). For the CDR3, the DNA is TGTGCCTGGAGTGTTAGGGGACGAGCTTTCTTT. This encodes CAWSVRGRAFF.

This clonotype was seen ten or more times. This sequence joins TRBV6-1 and TRBJ1-2; TRBD1 matches at 7 bases. Germline V gives CDR1 MNHNS, CDR2 SASEGT. The V segment lost 6 bases and the J segment 6 bases; nucleotides outside the gene matches: 13. The CDR3 is 15 residues long. CDR3 region: CASSSSWTGGHGYTF. CDR3 nucleotide sequence: TGTGCCAGCAGCAGCTCCTGGACAGGAGGGCATGGCTACACCTTC.

This clonotype was detected many times. This chain uses TRBV20-1 with TRBJ2-7; 15 positions agree with TRBD2. CDR1 and CDR2 from the germline V gene are DFQATT and SNEGSKA (reference sequence). Trimming took 3 bases from V and 3 from J; bases not matched to a gene: 6. This CDR3 contains 16 residues. As DNA, the CDR3 is TGCAGTGCTAGTGGACTAGCGGGAGGGGGTAGCTACGAGCAGTACTTC. The encoded protein is CSASGLAGGGSYEQYF.

This clonotype was counted many times. The CDR3: CASSFGTGGNEKLFF. The CDR3, as DNA: TGTGCCAGCAGTTTTGGGACAGGGGGTAATGAAAAACTGTTTTTT. The chain is built from TRBV6-9 and TRBJ1-4; 11 nucleotides align to TRBD1. The CDR3 totals 15 residues. CDR1 and CDR2 (germline): MNHGY, SVAAGI. Losses at the gene ends were 4 bases for V and 4 bases for J; bases not matched to a gene: 2.

The V gene is TRBV13, the J gene TRBJ2-3, with D tentatively TRBD2 (5 bases). Per germline, CDR1 PRHDT and CDR2 FYEKMQ (reference sequence). The CDR3 consists of 15 residues. Trimming stripped 1 base from V and 0 bases from J, with 8 bases between. The CDR3 loop reads CASSLEGGSTDTQYF. The CDR3 nucleotides read TGTGCCAGCAGCTTAGAGGGCGGGAGCACAGATACGCAGTATTTT.

There are a few counts of this clonotype. This chain connects TRBV7-2 to TRBJ1-3; the D is unclear. The CDR3 is made up of 16 amino acids. The V gene lost 6 bases and the J gene lost 3 bases, with 18 bases spanning the gap. CDR1 is SGHTA and CDR2 is FQGNSA in the germline V gene. The CDR3 coding sequence is TGTGCCAGCAGACGGATGCTCGGGCTTTTTGGAAACACCATATATTTT. This gives the protein CASRRMLGLFGNTIYF. Based on the CDR3 plus reference TRBV7-2 and TRBJ1-3, the full variable domain is GAGVSQSPSNKVTEKGKDVELRCDPISGHTALYWYRQSLGQGLEFLIYFQGNSAPDKSGLPSDRFSAERTGGSVSTLTIQRTQQEDSAVYLCASRRMLGLFGNTIYFGEGSWLTVV.

The gene calls are TRBV29-1 and TRBJ2-3, with D possibly TRBD2 on 6 matching bases. The CDR3 extends over 16 amino acids. The V end lost 0 bases, the J end lost 2 bases, and 15 bases lay between the germline ends. Germline V CDR1 and CDR2: SQVTM, ANQGSEA. This CDR3 reads CSVEDYSGGYTDTQYF. The CDR3 region has the DNA TGCAGCGTTGAAGATTATAGCGGAGGATACACAGATACGCAGTATTTT.

This clonotype showed up many times. The genes are TRBV2 and TRBJ2-7; D remains ambiguous. Germline values: CDR1 SNHLY, CDR2 FYNNEI. V lost 6 bases and J lost 0, with 12 bases in between. The CDR3 extends over 14 amino acids. This CDR3 reads CASRVEQISYEQYF. CDR3 in DNA: TGTGCCAGCAGGGTTGAGCAGATCTCCTACGAGCAGTACTTC.